One and the same sample provided the 25 T cell receptor beta chains below, sequenced in a study of T cell responses to AZD1222 COVID-19 vaccine. Method: immunoSEQ multiplex PCR; TCRdb's copy keeps in-frame clones and lacks some. Altogether roughly 120,000 clones are present, about 89% being singletons, with the ten largest covering 7.1%. Source: peripheral blood, taken 28 days after the second AZD1222 dose. These receptors all stem from an adult who received the AZD1222 COVID-19 vaccine.

This rearrangement joins TRBV11-2 to TRBJ1-1; maybe TRBD1 (6 bases). The CDR3 totals 15 residues. Germline loops: CDR1 SGHAT, CDR2 FQNNGV. The V end lost 1 base, the J end lost 9 bases, and 18 bases lay between the germline ends. DNA of the CDR3: TGTGCCAGCAGCTTAGTAGGGGGAAGTGGGGCAAAAGCTTTCTTT. Protein product: CASSLVGGSGAKAFF.

This sequence joins TRBV23-1 and TRBJ1-6; D uncertain. TRBV23-1 carries the ORF label, with uncertain function. The CDR3 has 15 amino acids. With 0 bases removed from V and 6 bases from J, the gap between germline ends came to 9 bases. In DNA, the CDR3 is TGCGCCAGCAGTCAATCGAAACATTTTAATTCACCCCTCCACTTT. Encoded protein: CASSQSKHFNSPLHF.

The V gene is TRBV7-8, the J gene TRBJ2-2; 10 bases map to TRBD2. The CDR3 has 16 residues. In germline, CDR1 is SGHVS, CDR2 FQNEAQ. The V segment lost 4 bases and the J segment 6 bases; nucleotides outside the gene matches: 8. The CDR3 loop reads CASSSNPSGSPGELFF. The CDR3 DNA reads TGTGCCAGCAGCTCCAATCCTAGCGGGAGCCCCGGGGAGCTGTTTTTT.

The genes are TRBV2 and TRBJ2-5, with D perhaps being TRBD1 or TRBD2 (5 bases each). This CDR3 spans 15 amino acids. V was shortened by 3 bases and J by 4 bases, with 15 bases between the two germline ends. In germline, CDR1 is SNHLY, CDR2 FYNNEI. This CDR3 is CASSDGEAGAETQYF. The CDR3 region has the DNA TGTGCCAGCAGTGACGGGGAAGCCGGGGCAGAGACCCAGTACTTC.

CDR3 residues: CASSRLRAGSNTEAFF. The DNA for the CDR3 is TGTGCCAGCAGCCGCCTCCGAGCAGGGTCGAACACTGAAGCTTTCTTT. The chain joins TRBV7-6 to TRBJ1-1; possible D gene TRBD1, 5 bases. CDR3 length equals 16 residues. Germline V lookup: CDR1 SGHVS, CDR2 FNYEAQ. Trimming shortened V by 5 bases and J by 1 base, and 17 bases separated the two germline ends.

The V and J genes are TRBV27 and TRBJ2-5, with 10 bases matching TRBD2. Germline trimming cut 6 bases from V and 1 base from J; bases unmatched to any gene: 8. Germline V gives CDR1 MNHEY, CDR2 SMNVEV (reference sequence). This CDR3 is built from 16 residues. The CDR3 spells CASSLERTSGQETQYF. The CDR3 region has the DNA TGTGCCAGCAGCCTCGAAAGGACTAGCGGCCAAGAGACCCAGTACTTC.

The gene calls are TRBV30 and TRBJ1-1; D uncertain. Trimming shortened V by 3 bases and J by 0 bases, and 2 bases separated the two germline ends. Germline V CDR1 and CDR2: GTSNPN, SVGIG (reference sequence). The CDR3 length is 11 residues. The CDR3 here is CAWRMNTEAFF. DNA of the CDR3: TGTGCCTGGAGAATGAACACTGAAGCTTTCTTT. The complete variable domain, with remaining parts taken from reference TRBV30 and TRBJ1-1, reads SQTIHQWPATLVQPVGSPLSLECTVEGTSNPNLYWYRQAAGRGLQLLFYSVGIGQISSEVPQNLSASRPQDRQFILSSKKLLLSDSGFYLCAWRMNTEAFFGQGTRLTVV.

This sequence joins TRBV5-1 and TRBJ1-2; TRBD1 aligns across 9 bases. V lost 4 bases, J lost 0 bases, and 1 base stayed unmatched. This CDR3 is 14 amino acids long. The germline CDR1 and CDR2 sequences are SGHRS and YFSETQ. CDR3: CASSRQGANYGYTF. Here the CDR3 DNA reads TGCGCCAGCAGCCGACAGGGGGCTAACTATGGCTACACCTTC. The complete variable domain, with remaining parts taken from reference TRBV5-1 and TRBJ1-2, reads KAGVTQTPRYLIKTRGQQVTLSCSPISGHRSVSWYQQTPGQGLQFLFEYFSETQRNKGNFPGRFSGRQFSNSRSEMNVSTLELGDSALYLCASSRQGANYGYTFGSGTRLTVV.

CDR3 in DNA: TGTGCCAGCAGCCTCTCGTTGGGGAGTGCCTACAATGAGCAGTTCTTC. Amino acid sequence: CASSLSLGSAYNEQFF. The chain carries TRBV4-2 and TRBJ2-1; D may be TRBD2 (5 bases). V was trimmed by 4 bases and J by 2 bases, leaving 15 bases between them. The CDR3 covers 16 residues. CDR1 LGHNA and CDR2 YNFKEQ come from the germline V gene.

The chain employs TRBV18 and TRBJ1-4; no clear D. Germline V lookup: CDR1 KGHSH, CDR2 LQKENI. The CDR3 totals 14 residues. The germline V and J ends were trimmed by 0 bases and 5 bases, with 7 bases remaining between them. Written as DNA, the CDR3 is TGTGCCAGCTCACCACCACAACTGAATGAAAAACTGTTTTTT. This codes for CASSPPQLNEKLFF.

This sequence joins TRBV21-1 and TRBJ1-5. TRBV21-1 is deemed a pseudogene. The CDR3 covers 13 residues. In DNA, the CDR3 is TGTGCCAGCTCCCCCCTCCGAAATCAGCCCCAGCATTTT. Amino acids: CASSPLRNQPQHF.

This chain links TRBV11-2 with TRBJ2-7, with 8 bases matching TRBD1. Germline V gene lookup returns CDR1 SGHAT and CDR2 FQNNGV. This CDR3 region has 13 residues. Trimming took 5 bases from V and 7 from J; bases not matched to a gene: 7. CDR3 residues: CASSTDRAGEQYF. The CDR3 DNA reads as TGTGCCAGCAGCACGGACAGGGCTGGGGAGCAGTACTTC.

The rearrangement uses TRBV11-3 and TRBJ2-7, with a possible D match to TRBD2 (6 bases). The V and J ends lost 3 bases and 4 bases respectively, with 7 bases between them. The CDR3 length is 12 residues. Germline V gene data show CDR1 as SGHNT and CDR2 as YENEEA. The CDR3, as DNA: TGTGCCAGCAGCTTTGGGGGGTACGAGCAGTACTTC. Its protein is CASSFGGYEQYF. Supplemented by reference TRBV11-3 and TRBJ2-7, the full variable domain reads EAGVVQSPRYKIIEKKQPVAFWCNPISGHNTLYWYLQNLGQGPELLIRYENEEAVDDSQLPKDRFSAERLKGVDSTLKIQPAELGDSAVYLCASSFGGYEQYFGPGTRLTVT.

This CDR3 is CASSEMAYQETQYF. The CDR3 nucleotides read TGTGCCAGCAGTGAAATGGCATACCAAGAGACCCAGTACTTC. The gene calls are TRBV6-1 and TRBJ2-5; no reliable D call. The CDR3 totals 14 residues. Germline CDR1 reads MNHNS; CDR2 reads SASEGT. The V and J ends lost 2 bases and 0 bases respectively, with 7 bases between them.

This clone was recorded at least ten times. The rearrangement uses TRBV18 and TRBJ1-5; D might be TRBD1 (6 bases). Trimming left V 2 bases short and J 4 bases short, with 9 bases between. The length of the CDR3 is 14 residues. The germline V gene has CDR1 KGHSH and CDR2 LQKENI. CDR3 residues: CASSPGQQNQPQHF. In DNA, the CDR3 is TGTGCCAGCTCACCAGGACAGCAAAATCAGCCCCAGCATTTT.

The rearrangement uses TRBV10-2 and TRBJ2-5; the D gene is possibly TRBD2 (6 bases). The CDR3 is made up of 14 amino acids. The ends were cut back, 6 bases at V and 2 bases at J, with 13 bases in the middle. In germline, CDR1 is WSHSY, CDR2 SAAADI. CDR3 nucleotides: TGCGCCAGCAGGGATCCGACTAGACAAGAGACCCAGTACTTC. Its protein is CASRDPTRQETQYF.

In its sample, this clone was seen a few times. The chain has TRBV18 and TRBJ1-2, with 9 positions matching TRBD1. The CDR3 totals 17 residues. Trimming at V came to 3 bases and at J to 4 bases, leaving 12 bases not matched to a gene. Per the germline V gene, CDR1 is KGHSH and CDR2 is LQKENI. In nucleotides, the CDR3 is TGTGCCAGCTCACCGAACCTCGAGGCGACAGGGGGCTATGGCTACACCTTC. This encodes CASSPNLEATGGYGYTF.

The CDR3 is CASSLEENEQYF. Here the CDR3 DNA reads TGTGCCAGCAGTTTAGAGGAGAACGAGCAGTACTTC. The chain recombines TRBV12-3 or TRBV12-4 with TRBJ2-7; D unclear. Trimming took 1 base from V and 5 from J, leaving 6 bases between them. The CDR3 extends over 12 amino acids.

In this sample, this clone turned up once. The chain links TRBV6-5 to TRBJ2-3; D possibly corresponds to TRBD1 (5 bases). From germline, CDR1 is MNHEY and CDR2 SVGAGI. Trimming left V 3 bases short and J 3 bases short, with 13 bases between. CDR3 length equals 15 residues. This CDR3 is CASSYIRAGTDTQYF. The CDR3 bases are TGTGCCAGCAGTTATATTAGGGCAGGGACAGATACGCAGTATTTT.

The gene calls are TRBV11-2 and TRBJ1-2; D uncertain. Germline CDR1 is SGHAT and CDR2 is FQNNGV. The germline V and J ends were trimmed by 1 base and 7 bases, with 7 bases remaining between them. The CDR3 covers 12 residues. CDR3 region: CASSLGDGGYTF. CDR3 sequence (DNA): TGTGCCAGCAGCTTAGGGGATGGTGGCTACACCTTC.

The CDR3 coding sequence is TGTGCCAGCAGCTTAGGGGCGGGAGGGCCCGTCACAGATACGCAGTATTTT. It codes for CASSLGAGGPVTDTQYF. V and J are TRBV7-8 and TRBJ2-3; 9 bases agree with TRBD2. This CDR3 has 17 residues. Germline CDR1 SGHVS, CDR2 FQNEAQ. Trimming at V came to 1 base and at J to 2 bases, leaving 7 bases not matched to a gene.

This chain uses TRBV27 with TRBJ1-5; D possibly corresponds to TRBD1 (5 bases). This CDR3 has 13 residues. Trimming cost V 4 bases and J 9 bases, with 13 bases left between them. The germline V gene has CDR1 MNHEY and CDR2 SMNVEV (reference sequence). Here the CDR3 reads CASSWYGGGPQHF. The CDR3 DNA follows: TGTGCCAGCAGTTGGTACGGGGGGGGGCCCCAGCATTTT.

The rearrangement links TRBV15 to TRBJ1-4; 7 bases line up with TRBD1. Unmatched junction bases numbered 8, after V lost 0 bases and J lost 7 bases. The CDR3 totals 16 residues. Germline V lookup: CDR1 LNHNV, CDR2 YYDKDF (reference sequence). CDR3 sequence (DNA): TGTGCCACCAGCAGAGATCAGGGGGGGCCCGCTGAAAAACTGTTTTTT. Translation gives CATSRDQGGPAEKLFF. Complete variable domain (other parts from reference TRBV15 and TRBJ1-4): DAMVIQNPRYQVTQFGKPVTLSCSQTLNHNVMYWYQQKSSQAPKLLFHYYDKDFNNEADTPDNFQSRRPNTSFCFLDIRSPGLGDTAMYLCATSRDQGGPAEKLFFGSGTQLSVL.

J is TRBJ2-6 and V is TRBV6-2 or TRBV6-3; weak D call: TRBD2 (6 bases). V lost 2 bases to trimming and J lost 1 base, with 6 bases between them. The germline CDR1 and CDR2 sequences are MNHEY and SVGEGT. There are 15 residues in the CDR3. The CDR3 DNA is TGTGCCAGCAGTTACGGAGGGTCTGGGGCCAACGTCCTGACTTTC. Translated, it gives CASSYGGSGANVLTF.

V gene TRBV6-1 combines with J gene TRBJ2-3; 12 bases are shared with TRBD2. The CDR3 has 16 amino acids. Germline V gene sequence: CDR1 MNHNS, CDR2 SASEGT. J lost 3 bases, V lost 4 bases, and 5 bases had no gene match. For the CDR3, the DNA is TGTGCCAGCAGTGGGAGACTAGCGGGGGTGACAGATACGCAGTATTTT. Its translation is CASSGRLAGVTDTQYF.